This TCR beta chain stems from a study of shared clonotypes between healthy human individuals. Data came from immunoSEQ multiplex PCR; TCRdb stores just in-frame clones and leaves some out. The data contain almost 750,000 clones, 72% of them singletons. The V gene's germline CDR1 is MDHEN and CDR2 SYDVKM. The CDR3 sequence is 15 residues long. V lost 7 bases, J lost 3 bases, and 9 bases stayed unmatched. The chain is built from TRBV28 and TRBJ1-5; 7 bases align to TRBD1. Sequencing was done on a sample of memory CD4+ T cells sorted from blood. The subset denotes: CD45RA-negative fraction. The TCR originated in a woman in her twenties or thirties in good health. The CDR3 here is CASTITGQHNQPQHF. DNA for the CDR3: TGTGCCAGCACCATTACGGGACAGCACAATCAGCCCCAGCATTTT.